The 6 T cell receptor beta chains in this list originate from one sample, sequenced in a study of tumor-infiltrating lymphocytes in primary liver carcinoma (dated by TCRdb to about 2017). RNA from unsorted whole blood was extracted with TRIzol reagent, and germline DNA was obtained with the DNeasy Blood & Tissue kit. These reads were obtained on an Illumina HiSeq 2500. Using a constant-region primer and ProtoScript II reverse transcriptase, TCRbeta-specific cDNA was reverse-transcribed from 500 ng total RNA. Three nested multiplex PCR rounds, following a slightly modified ARM-PCR procedure, were used to build the TCRbeta libraries. Each of the first two PCR rounds ran for about 9 cycles and used multiplex TRBV1-TRBV30 forward primers together with a Cbeta reverse primer. Clones were called with MiXCR by TCRdb after fastp trimmed the public reads at Q25, and only in-frame beta chains were retained. Each CDR3 protein gets just one entry, which takes the most common genes and DNA from the rows behind it. This sample has more than 150,000 distinct CDR3 sequences in its table, and roughly 60% of those were observed once. Less than 75% of the sample is held by the ten biggest clonotypes.

Specimen: peripheral blood. These receptors originate from a man aged 40-55 years with primary liver carcinoma and hepatitis B virus infection.

Of note for this clonotype: At one of its ends the junction is not consistent with the germline gene, which may arise from a read error. V usage is TRBV7-8 and J usage is TRBJ2-1, with no clear D. The germline V gene encodes CDR1 SGHVS and CDR2 FQNEAQ. CDR3 length equals 14 residues. CDR3 in amino acids: CARSLEINSYEQFF. The CDR3 DNA sequence: TGTGCCAGGAGCTTAGAGATAAACTCCTACGAGCAGTTCTTC.

This clonotype was detected once. Being one base from a much bigger clone, this may be a read error. The rearrangement joins TRBV12-3 or TRBV12-4 to TRBJ2-7; D tentatively fits TRBD1 or TRBD2 (5 bases each). The CDR3 length is 12 residues. As DNA, the CDR3 is TGTGCCAGCAGTACCGGGGCCTACGAGCAGCACTTC. This translates into CASSTGAYEQHF.

To note about this clonotype: Because it lacks the conserved phenylalanine or tryptophan at the end, this CDR3 is likely a read error. The CDR3 sequence is CASSSQGADTGELFL. The CDR3 DNA sequence: TGTGCCAGCAGCTCACAGGGGGCGGACACCGGGGAGCTGTTTTTA. The chain joins TRBV11-2 to TRBJ2-2; 9 nucleotides agree with TRBD1. Trimming at V came to 4 bases and at J to 3 bases, leaving 3 bases not matched to a gene. The CDR3 consists of 15 residues. Germline CDR1 reads SGHAT; CDR2 reads FQNNGV.

As to this clonotype: One junction end disagrees with the germline gene, perhaps due to a read error. The J gene is TRBJ2-5, the V gene TRBV11-2, with a tentative D call TRBD2 (6 bases). Per germline, CDR1 SGHAT and CDR2 FQNNGV. The CDR3 runs 15 residues. In DNA, the CDR3 is TGTGCCAGCAGCTTAGATTGGGCGGGACGGCGGACCCAGAACTTC. Protein product: CASSLDWAGRRTQNF.

The chain joins TRBV10-2 to TRBJ1-6; weak D call: TRBD1 (6 bases). The CDR3 covers 15 residues. Trimming cost V 6 bases and J 0 bases, with 9 bases left between them. The germline CDR1 and CDR2 sequences are WSHSY and SAAADI. The CDR3 reads CASRVDSSYNSPLHF. For the CDR3, the DNA is TGCGCCAGCAGAGTGGACAGCTCCTATAATTCACCCCTCCACTTT.

In the case of this clonotype: A much larger clone differs from this one at a single base, so this may be a read error. CDR3 DNA sequence: TGTGCCAGCAGCTTGGCCCCTAGCGGGGGTGGGAACGGGGAGCTGTTTTTT. This encodes CASSLAPSGGGNGELFF. This rearrangement joins TRBV5-5 to TRBJ2-2; 10 bases line up with TRBD2. V gave up 0 bases and J gave up 7 bases; unmatched junction bases: 9. The CDR3 length is 17 residues. CDR1 is SGHKS, CDR2 YYEKEE, per germline (reference sequence).